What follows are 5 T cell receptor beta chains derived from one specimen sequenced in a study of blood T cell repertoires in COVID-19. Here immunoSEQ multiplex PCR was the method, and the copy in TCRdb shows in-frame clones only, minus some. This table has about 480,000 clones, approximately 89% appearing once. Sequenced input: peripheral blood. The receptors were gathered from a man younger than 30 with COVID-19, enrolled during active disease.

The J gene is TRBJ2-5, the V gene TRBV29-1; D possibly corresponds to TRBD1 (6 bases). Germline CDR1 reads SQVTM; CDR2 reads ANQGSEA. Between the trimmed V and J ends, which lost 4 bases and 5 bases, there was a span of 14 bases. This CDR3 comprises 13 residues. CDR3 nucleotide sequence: TGCAGCGTTGTTCTGGGGGCCGATGAGACCCAGTACTTC. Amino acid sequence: CSVVLGADETQYF.

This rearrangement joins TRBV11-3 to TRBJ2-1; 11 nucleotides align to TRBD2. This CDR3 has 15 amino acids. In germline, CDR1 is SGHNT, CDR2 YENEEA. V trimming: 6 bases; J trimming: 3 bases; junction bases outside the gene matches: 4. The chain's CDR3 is CASRSSGRFYNEQFF. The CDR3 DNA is TGTGCCAGCAGATCTAGCGGGAGGTTCTACAATGAGCAGTTCTTC.

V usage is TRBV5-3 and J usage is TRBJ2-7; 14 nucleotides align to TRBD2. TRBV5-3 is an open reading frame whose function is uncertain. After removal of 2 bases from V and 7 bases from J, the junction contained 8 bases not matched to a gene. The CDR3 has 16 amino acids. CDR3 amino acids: CARSFGTSGRHCEQYF. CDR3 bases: TGTGCCAGAAGCTTCGGGACTAGCGGGAGACATTGTGAGCAGTACTTC.

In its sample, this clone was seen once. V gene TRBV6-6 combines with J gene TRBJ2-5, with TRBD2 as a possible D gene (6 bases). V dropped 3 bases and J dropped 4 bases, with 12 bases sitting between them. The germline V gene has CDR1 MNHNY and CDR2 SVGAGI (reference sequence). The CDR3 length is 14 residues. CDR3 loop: CASSYSGEGETQYF. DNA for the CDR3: TGTGCCAGCAGTTATTCGGGAGAGGGAGAGACCCAGTACTTC.

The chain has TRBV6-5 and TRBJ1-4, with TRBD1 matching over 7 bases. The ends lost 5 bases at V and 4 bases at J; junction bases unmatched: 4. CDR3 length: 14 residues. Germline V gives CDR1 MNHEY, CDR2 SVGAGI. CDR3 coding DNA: TGTGCCAGCAGTCCGACAGGGAATAATGAAAAACTGTTTTTT. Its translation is CASSPTGNNEKLFF.